The T cell receptor beta chain described here comes from a study of blood T cell repertoires in COVID-19. Study information: Collection of acute and convalescent COVID-19 samples took place in the United States, Italy and Spain. In each case, the material was cDNA or gDNA derived from T cells, B-cell-depleted T cells, or PBMCs.

The length of the CDR3 is 16 residues. With 2 bases removed from V and 5 bases from J, the gap between germline ends came to 18 bases. Germline V gene lookup returns CDR1 MNHEY and CDR2 SMNVEV (reference sequence). Per the authors' pipeline: Amplified reference gene primers provided the basis for estimating nucleated cell counts. TCRdb's table, derived via immunoSEQ multiplex PCR, lists solely in-frame clones and lacks some. Clonal size and the V and J genes are those of that table, whereas D and trimming came from the DNA. Of some 180,000 clones in the sample, approximately 88% were seen once. Seattle cases were enrolled at active infection and followed longitudinally.

The TCR sequence derives from a woman in her thirties or forties with COVID-19, enrolled during active disease. The chain combines TRBV27 with TRBJ2-5; possibly TRBD2 for D (6 bases). Sequenced material: peripheral blood. The CDR3 reads CASSLGPGARMETQYF. The CDR3 DNA follows: TGTGCCAGCAGTTTAGGTCCGGGAGCCCGAATGGAGACCCAGTACTTC.